This T cell receptor beta chain was sequenced for a study of blood T cell repertoires in COVID-19. Study-level background: Spain, Italy and the United States supplied samples that represented acute and convalescent COVID-19. T cells, B-cell-depleted T cells, or PBMCs provided the cDNA or gDNA that served as material.

Profiling relied on immunoSEQ multiplex PCR, and the TCRdb table lists in-frame clones only, not all of them. The data contain roughly 150,000 clones, about 85% of them singletons. Germline V gene lookup returns CDR1 SNHLY and CDR2 FYNNEI. This CDR3 has 14 residues. V dropped 4 bases and J dropped 0 bases, with 8 bases sitting between them. The chain couples TRBV2 to TRBJ2-3, with D unclear. This clonotype was obtained from a man between 65 and 79 years old who had recovered from COVID-19. Sequenced input: peripheral blood. As DNA, the CDR3 is TGTGCCAGCAGTGCCGACTCTAGCACAGATACGCAGTATTTT. It yields the protein CASSADSSTDTQYF. Supplemented by reference TRBV2 and TRBJ2-3, the full variable domain reads EPEVTQTPSHQVTQMGQEVILRCVPISNHLYFYWYRQILGQKVEFLVSFYNNEISEKSEIFDDQFSVERPDGSNFTLKIRSTKLEDSAMYFCASSADSSTDTQYFGPGTRLTVL.